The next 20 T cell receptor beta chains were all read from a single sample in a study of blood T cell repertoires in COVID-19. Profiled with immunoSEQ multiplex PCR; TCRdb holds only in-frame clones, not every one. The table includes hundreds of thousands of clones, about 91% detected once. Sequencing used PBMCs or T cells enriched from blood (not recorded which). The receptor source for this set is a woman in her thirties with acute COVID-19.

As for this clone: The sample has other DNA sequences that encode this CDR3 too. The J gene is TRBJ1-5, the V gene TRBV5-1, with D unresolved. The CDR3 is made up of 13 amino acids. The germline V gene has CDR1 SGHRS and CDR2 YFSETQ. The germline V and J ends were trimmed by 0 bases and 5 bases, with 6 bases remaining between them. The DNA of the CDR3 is TGCGCCAGCAGCTTGGACGGGGATCAGCCCCAGCATTTT. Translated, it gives CASSLDGDQPQHF.

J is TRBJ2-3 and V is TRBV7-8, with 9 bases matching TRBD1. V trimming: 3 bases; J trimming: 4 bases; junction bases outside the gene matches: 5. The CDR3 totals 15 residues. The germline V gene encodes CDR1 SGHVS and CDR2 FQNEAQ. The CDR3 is CASSFPTGGADTQYF. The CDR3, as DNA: TGTGCCAGCAGCTTCCCGACAGGGGGGGCAGATACGCAGTATTTT.

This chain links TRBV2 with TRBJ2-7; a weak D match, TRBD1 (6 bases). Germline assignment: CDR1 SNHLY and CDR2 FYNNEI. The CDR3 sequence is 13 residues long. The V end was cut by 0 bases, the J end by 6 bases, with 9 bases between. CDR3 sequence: CASSEALGGEQYF. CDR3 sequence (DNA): TGTGCCAGCAGTGAAGCGCTAGGGGGCGAGCAGTACTTC. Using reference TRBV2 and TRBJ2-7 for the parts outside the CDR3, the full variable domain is EPEVTQTPSHQVTQMGQEVILRCVPISNHLYFYWYRQILGQKVEFLVSFYNNEISEKSEIFDDQFSVERPDGSNFTLKIRSTKLEDSAMYFCASSEALGGEQYFGPGTRLTVT.

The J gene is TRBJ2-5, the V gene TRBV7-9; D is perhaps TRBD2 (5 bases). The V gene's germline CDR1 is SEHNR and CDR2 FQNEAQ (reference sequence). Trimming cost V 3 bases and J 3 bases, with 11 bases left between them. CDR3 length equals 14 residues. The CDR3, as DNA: TGTGCCAGCAGCTTTCTGAGGGCGGAAGAGACCCAGTACTTC. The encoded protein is CASSFLRAEETQYF.

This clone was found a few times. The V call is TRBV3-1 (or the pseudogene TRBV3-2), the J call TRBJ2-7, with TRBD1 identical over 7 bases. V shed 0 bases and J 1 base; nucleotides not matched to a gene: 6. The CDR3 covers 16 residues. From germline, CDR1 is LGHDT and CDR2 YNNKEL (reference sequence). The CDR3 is CASSQDRGQSSYEQYF. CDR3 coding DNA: TGTGCCAGCAGCCAAGATCGGGGACAGAGTTCCTACGAGCAGTACTTC.

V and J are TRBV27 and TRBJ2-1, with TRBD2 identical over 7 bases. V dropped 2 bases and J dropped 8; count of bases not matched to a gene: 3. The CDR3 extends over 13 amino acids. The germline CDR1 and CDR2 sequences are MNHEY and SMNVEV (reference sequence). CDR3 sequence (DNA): TGTGCCAGCAGTTTAGGGGGGGAGCATGAGCAGTTCTTC. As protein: CASSLGGEHEQFF.

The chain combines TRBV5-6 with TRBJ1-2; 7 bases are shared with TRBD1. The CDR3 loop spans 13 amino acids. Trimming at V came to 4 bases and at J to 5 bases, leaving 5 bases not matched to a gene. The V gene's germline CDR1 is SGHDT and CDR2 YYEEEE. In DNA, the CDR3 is TGTGCCAGCAGCCTAGGGACAGAGTATGGCTACACCTTC. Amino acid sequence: CASSLGTEYGYTF. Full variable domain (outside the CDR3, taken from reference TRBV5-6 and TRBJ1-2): DAGVTQSPTHLIKTRGQQVTLRCSPKSGHDTVSWYQQALGQGPQFIFQYYEEEERQRGNFPDRFSGHQFPNYSSELNVNALLLGDSALYLCASSLGTEYGYTFGSGTRLTVV.

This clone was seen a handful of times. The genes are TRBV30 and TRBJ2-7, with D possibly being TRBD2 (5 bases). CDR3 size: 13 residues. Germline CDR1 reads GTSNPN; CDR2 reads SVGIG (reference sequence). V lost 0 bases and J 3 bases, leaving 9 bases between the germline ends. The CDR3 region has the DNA TGTGCCTGGAGTGTGGTACTAGACTACGAGCAGTACTTC. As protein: CAWSVVLDYEQYF.

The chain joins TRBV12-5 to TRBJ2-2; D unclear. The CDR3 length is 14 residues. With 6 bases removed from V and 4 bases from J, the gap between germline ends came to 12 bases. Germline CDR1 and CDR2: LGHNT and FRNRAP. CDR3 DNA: TGTGCTAGTGGGGTGACACAAATCACCGGGGAGCTGTTTTTT. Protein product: CASGVTQITGELFF. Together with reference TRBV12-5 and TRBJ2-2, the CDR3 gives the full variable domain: DARVTQTPRHKVTEMGQEVTMRCQPILGHNTVFWYRQTMMQGLELLAYFRNRAPLDDSGMPKDRFSAEMPDATLATLKIQPSEPRDSAVYFCASGVTQITGELFFGEGSRLTVL.

The CDR3 here is CAAGEHLMNTEAFF. CDR3 DNA sequence: TGTGCCGCAGGGGAACACCTTATGAACACTGAAGCTTTCTTT. The V and J genes are TRBV10-3 and TRBJ1-1; TRBD1 might be the D (6 bases). This CDR3 comprises 14 residues. Germline CDR1 reads ENHRY; CDR2 reads SYGVKD. V was trimmed by 11 bases and J by 0 bases, leaving 16 bases between them.

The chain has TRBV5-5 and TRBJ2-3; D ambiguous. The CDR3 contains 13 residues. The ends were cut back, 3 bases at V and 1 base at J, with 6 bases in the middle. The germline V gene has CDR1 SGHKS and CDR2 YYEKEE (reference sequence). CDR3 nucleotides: TGTGCCAGCAGCTCCTATGGCACAGATACGCAGTATTTT. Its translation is CASSSYGTDTQYF.

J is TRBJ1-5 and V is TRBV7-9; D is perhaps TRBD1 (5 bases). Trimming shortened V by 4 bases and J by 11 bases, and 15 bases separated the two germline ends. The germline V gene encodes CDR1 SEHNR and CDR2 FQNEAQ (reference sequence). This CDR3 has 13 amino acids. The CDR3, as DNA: TGTGCCAGCAGCTCGACAGTCAGCGGGGCCCAGCATTTT. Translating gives CASSSTVSGAQHF.

The CDR3 spells CASSPVITGELFF. CDR3 sequence (DNA): TGTGCCAGCAGCCCCGTAATCACCGGGGAGCTGTTTTTT. The V call is TRBV7-9, the J call TRBJ2-2; D gene ambiguous. Germline loops: CDR1 SEHNR, CDR2 FQNEAQ (reference sequence). V was cut by 5 bases and J by 4 bases, with 8 bases left in between. The CDR3 spans 13 residues.

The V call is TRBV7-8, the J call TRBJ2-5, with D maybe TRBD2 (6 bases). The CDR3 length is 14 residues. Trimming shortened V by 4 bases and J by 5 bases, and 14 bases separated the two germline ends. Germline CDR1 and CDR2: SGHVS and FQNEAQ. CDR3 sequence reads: CASSYGGLWETQYF. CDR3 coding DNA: TGTGCCAGCAGCTATGGAGGACTATGGGAGACCCAGTACTTC.

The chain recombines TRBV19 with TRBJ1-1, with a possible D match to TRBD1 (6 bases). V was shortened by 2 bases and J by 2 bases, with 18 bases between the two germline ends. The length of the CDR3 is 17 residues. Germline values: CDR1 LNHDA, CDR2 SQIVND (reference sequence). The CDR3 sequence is CASSIILRGGANTEAFF. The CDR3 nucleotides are TGTGCCAGTAGTATAATTTTACGGGGGGGCGCTAACACTGAAGCTTTCTTT. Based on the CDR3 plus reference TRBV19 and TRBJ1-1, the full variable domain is DGGITQSPKYLFRKEGQNVTLSCEQNLNHDAMYWYRQDPGQGLRLIYYSQIVNDFQKGDIAEGYSVSREKKESFPLTVTSAQKNPTAFYLCASSIILRGGANTEAFFGQGTRLTVV.

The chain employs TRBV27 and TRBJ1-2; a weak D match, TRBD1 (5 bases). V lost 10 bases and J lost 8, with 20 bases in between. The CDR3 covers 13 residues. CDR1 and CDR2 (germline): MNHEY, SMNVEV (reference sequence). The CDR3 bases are TGTGCCACCTCCTGGGGCCAGGGATGGGGCTACACCTTC. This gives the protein CATSWGQGWGYTF.

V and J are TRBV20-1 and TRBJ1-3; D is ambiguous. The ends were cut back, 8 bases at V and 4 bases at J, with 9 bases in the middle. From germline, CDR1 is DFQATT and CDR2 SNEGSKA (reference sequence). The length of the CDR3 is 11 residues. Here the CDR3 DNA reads TGCAGTAGGACTGTCGGAAACACCATATATTTT. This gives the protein CSRTVGNTIYF.

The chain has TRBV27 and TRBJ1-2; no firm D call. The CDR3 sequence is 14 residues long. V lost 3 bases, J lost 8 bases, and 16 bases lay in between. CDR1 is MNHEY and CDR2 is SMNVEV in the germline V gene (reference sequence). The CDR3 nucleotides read TGTGCCAGCAGTTTTCTGGGAGACAAGGAGGGCTACACCTTC. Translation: CASSFLGDKEGYTF.

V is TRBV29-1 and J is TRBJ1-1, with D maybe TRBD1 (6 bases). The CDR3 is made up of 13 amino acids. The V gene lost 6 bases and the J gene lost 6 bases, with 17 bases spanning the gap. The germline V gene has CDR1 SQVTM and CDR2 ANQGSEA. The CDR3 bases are TGCAGCGTAGGGGCAGGGGTGGACGCTGAAGCTTTCTTT. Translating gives CSVGAGVDAEAFF.

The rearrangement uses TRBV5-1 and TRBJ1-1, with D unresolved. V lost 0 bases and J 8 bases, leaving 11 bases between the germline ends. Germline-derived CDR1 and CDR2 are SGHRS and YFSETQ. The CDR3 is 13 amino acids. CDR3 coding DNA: TGCGCCAGCAGCTTGGTTTCAGGTTCCGAAGCTTTCTTT. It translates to CASSLVSGSEAFF.